Listed below are T cell receptor beta chains from one sample, sequenced in a study of beta chain features in type 1 diabetes. Sequenced by immunoSEQ multiplex PCR; TCRdb stores in-frame clones only, minus some. The table lists 95,000 to 150,000 clones, about 16% of them singletons, with about 2.1% in the top ten. The sequencing sample was made of central memory CD4+ T cells from blood. The receptors come from a man aged 30-40 years with type 1 diabetes. The CDR3 runs from the conserved cysteine through the conserved F or W. A D gene is named only where the DNA matches it firmly. Clone size is stated in some rows and not others, as once, few, many or a class when expanded.

V gene	clone size	D gene	J gene	CDR3 protein	CDR3 DNA
TRBV5-8	few	-	TRBJ2-4	CASSMGLTLGKNIQYF	TGTGCCAGCAGCATGGGACTCACCCTAGGCAAAAACATTCAGTACTTC
TRBV19	-	-	TRBJ1-5	CASGWRGNQPQHF	TGTGCCAGTGGGTGGAGAGGCAATCAGCCCCAGCATTTT
TRBV2	-	-	TRBJ2-3	CASSEGITDTQYF	TGTGCCAGCAGTGAAGGAATCACGGATACGCAGTATTTT
TRBV29-1	-	-	TRBJ1-3	CSVARRSGNTIYF	TGCAGCGTTGCCCGGCGCTCTGGAAACACCATATATTTT
TRBV28	few	-	TRBJ2-7	CASTGTMSYEQYF	TGTGCCAGCACCGGGACGATGAGCTACGAGCAGTACTTC
TRBV7-2	-	TRBD1	TRBJ1-2	CASRYPGQASNYGYTF	TGTGCCAGCAGATATCCGGGACAGGCCTCTAACTATGGCTACACCTTC
TRBV6-5	-	-	TRBJ1-5	CASSYVVNQPQHF	TGTGCCAGCAGTTACGTAGTGAATCAGCCCCAGCATTTT
TRBV7-2	-	-	TRBJ2-7	CASSPQLATYEQYF	TGTGCCAGCAGTCCACAGTTAGCTACCTACGAGCAGTACTTC
TRBV7-2	-	-	TRBJ2-7	CASSLSGAYEQYF	TGTGCCAGCAGCTTATCAGGGGCCTACGAGCAGTACTTC
TRBV15	few	TRBD1	TRBJ2-5	CATSRKTGKIETQYF	TGTGCCACCAGCAGAAAGACAGGGAAGATTGAGACCCAGTACTTC
TRBV9	many	-	TRBJ1-3	CASSARDLSGNTIYF	TGTGCCAGCAGCGCACGGGATCTCTCTGGAAACACCATATATTTT
TRBV30	-	-	TRBJ1-4	CAWSGGGEKLFF	TGTGCCTGGTCGGGGGGCGGTGAAAAACTGTTTTTT
TRBV7-2	-	-	TRBJ2-7	CASSPLGNGWGYEQYF	TGTGCCAGCAGCCCTCTTGGGAACGGATGGGGCTACGAGCAGTACTTC
TRBV10-3	-	TRBD2	TRBJ2-1	CAISESASGDNEQFF	TGTGCCATCAGTGAGTCGGCTAGCGGGGACAATGAGCAGTTCTTC
TRBV7-2	many	TRBD1	TRBJ2-5	CASGGQVLETQYF	TGTGCCAGCGGAGGACAGGTCCTGGAGACCCAGTACTTC
TRBV9	few	-	TRBJ1-4	CASSVVGATNEKLFF	TGTGCCAGCAGCGTAGTTGGGGCCACTAATGAAAAACTGTTTTTT
TRBV19	few	-	TRBJ2-7	CASSTNRNYEQYF	TGTGCCAGTAGTACGAACAGGAATTACGAGCAGTACTTC
TRBV7-9	few	-	TRBJ1-1	CASSLILNTEAFF	TGTGCCAGCAGCTTAATACTTAACACTGAAGCTTTCTTT
TRBV5-6	-	TRBD1	TRBJ2-5	CASSTGTGARETQYF	TGTGCCAGCAGCACCGGGACAGGGGCCCGAGAGACCCAGTACTTC
TRBV9	few	-	TRBJ2-7	CASSQDRLEQYF	TGTGCCAGCAGCCAAGATAGGCTGGAGCAGTACTTC
TRBV18	-	-	TRBJ1-1	CASSSRDRGEAFF	TGTGCCAGTTCCTCGAGGGACCGGGGTGAAGCTTTCTTT
TRBV6-5	-	TRBD2	TRBJ2-1	CASSPGTSYNEQFF	TGTGCCAGCAGTCCCGGGACTAGCTACAATGAGCAGTTCTTC
TRBV5-1	-	-	TRBJ2-5	CASRAGQTQETQYF	TGCGCCAGCAGGGCGGGACAAACCCAAGAGACCCAGTACTTC
TRBV7-2	-	-	TRBJ1-2	CASSAGRRNYGYTF	TGTGCCAGCAGCGCGGGACGGCGGAACTATGGCTACACCTTC
TRBV9	-	-	TRBJ2-3	CASSVEVGRTDTQYF	TGTGCCAGCAGCGTAGAGGTGGGGAGGACAGATACGCAGTATTTT
TRBV11-1	few	TRBD2	TRBJ2-7	CASSFSGGPFEQYF	TGTGCCAGCAGCTTCAGCGGGGGTCCCTTCGAGCAGTACTTC
TRBV6-1	-	TRBD2	TRBJ2-2	CASSERGRGAGELFF	TGTGCCAGCAGTGAACGGGGGAGGGGAGCCGGGGAGCTGTTTTTT
TRBV7-8	-	TRBD1	TRBJ2-7	CASSIQGASYEQYF	TGTGCCAGCAGCATACAGGGGGCCTCCTACGAGCAGTACTTC
TRBV6-5	-	-	TRBJ1-2	CASSRNSGGGYTF	TGTGCCAGCAGCCGTAATAGCGGAGGCGGCTACACCTTC
TRBV25-1	-	-	TRBJ2-7	CASSSVHGSSYEQYF	TGTGCCAGCAGCTCCGTCCACGGCAGCTCCTACGAGCAGTACTTC
TRBV14	-	-	TRBJ2-7	CASSPSGTGSVYF	TGTGCCAGCAGCCCTTCTGGGACGGGGAGTGTGTACTTC
TRBV2	few	-	TRBJ2-4	CASSEEEEAKNIQYF	TGTGCCAGCAGTGAAGAGGAGGAAGCCAAAAACATTCAGTACTTC
TRBV2	-	-	TRBJ1-2	CASSSVGPYGYTF	TGTGCCAGCAGCTCGGTTGGCCCGTATGGCTACACCTTC
TRBV5-8	many	-	TRBJ2-1	CASSLAGSTYNEQFF	TGTGCCAGCAGCTTGGCCGGGTCCACCTACAATGAGCAGTTCTTC
TRBV7-3	few	-	TRBJ2-1	CALQASSYNEQFF	TGTGCCTTACAGGCAAGCTCCTACAATGAGCAGTTCTTC
TRBV7-9	few	-	TRBJ2-3	CAIGNRDFRTDTQYF	TGTGCCATCGGAAACAGGGATTTTCGCACAGATACGCAGTATTTT
TRBV6-5	once	-	TRBJ1-1	CASSYSDGWKTEAFF	TGTGCCAGCAGTTACTCGGACGGATGGAAGACTGAAGCTTTCTTT
TRBV5-6	-	-	TRBJ2-6	CASSFGPSSGANVLTF	TGTGCCAGCAGCTTTGGACCCAGCTCTGGGGCCAACGTCCTGACTTTC
TRBV10-3	few	TRBD1	TRBJ2-7	CAISEYRGTYEQYF	TGTGCCATCAGTGAGTACAGGGGGACCTACGAGCAGTACTTC
TRBV7-9	few	-	TRBJ2-7	CASSPSHLGEQYF	TGTGCCAGCAGCCCCTCCCATTTGGGCGAGCAGTACTTC
TRBV29-1	few	-	TRBJ1-2	CSVAGTNHGGYTF	TGCAGCGTTGCAGGGACGAACCATGGGGGCTACACCTTC
TRBV15	-	-	TRBJ2-7	CATSRGSDEQYF	TGTGCCACCAGCAGGGGAAGCGACGAGCAGTACTTC
TRBV6-6	few	-	TRBJ1-2	CASSYMDSSNYGYTF	TGTGCCAGCAGTTACATGGACAGCTCTAACTATGGCTACACCTTC
TRBV19	once	-	TRBJ1-5	CASSMRSDRSISNQPQHF	TGTGCCAGTAGTATGAGGAGTGACAGATCGATTAGCAATCAGCCCCAGCATTTT
TRBV7-2	few	-	TRBJ2-5	CASSLDSQETQYF	TGTGCCAGCAGCTTAGATAGTCAAGAGACCCAGTACTTC
TRBV9	-	-	TRBJ2-5	CASSVAATGGETQYF	TGTGCCAGCAGCGTAGCTGCCACCGGCGGAGAGACCCAGTACTTC
TRBV29-1	few	-	TRBJ2-3	CSVRASTDTQYF	TGCAGCGTCAGGGCTAGCACAGATACGCAGTATTTT
TRBV6-5	-	TRBD1	TRBJ2-7	CASSYDGQASYEQYF	TGTGCCAGCAGTTACGACGGACAGGCTTCCTACGAGCAGTACTTC
TRBV12-5	few	-	TRBJ1-5	CASGLGLGVQPQHF	TGTGCTAGTGGTTTGGGGTTGGGAGTTCAGCCCCAGCATTTT
TRBV2	few	-	TRBJ2-2	CASRVTGELFF	TGTGCCAGCAGAGTGACCGGGGAGCTGTTTTTT
TRBV7-2	-	TRBD1	TRBJ1-4	CASRSQGAGNEKLFF	TGTGCCAGCAGGTCACAGGGGGCTGGTAATGAAAAACTGTTTTTT
TRBV11-2	-	-	TRBJ2-5	CASSLAYNQETQYF	TGTGCCAGCAGCTTAGCGTACAACCAAGAGACCCAGTACTTC
TRBV13	-	-	TRBJ1-1	CASSLYNLYEAFF	TGTGCCAGCAGCTTGTACAACCTCTATGAAGCTTTCTTT
TRBV4-2	few	TRBD1	TRBJ2-1	CASSPQGANEQFF	TGTGCCAGCAGCCCTCAGGGGGCGAATGAGCAGTTCTTC